One TCR beta chain is described in this entry. The antigen remains undetermined. This entry belongs to a study of CD8+CD57+ T cells in acquired aplastic anemia. Findings and limits, study-wide: Comparison of patients with controls identified about 30 shared CD8+ CDR3 sequences.

TCR beta VDJ and CDR3 profiling used genomic DNA as template. Using its own MiXCR run on the reads, TCRdb lists one record per CDR3 protein. The data contain around 200,000 distinct CDR3 sequences, approximately 48% of them singletons. The CDR3 is 15 residues long. With V trimmed by 3 bases and J by 2 bases, 9 bases remained unmatched. CDR1 DFQATT and CDR2 SNEGSKA come from the germline V gene (reference sequence). Patients sequenced had flow cytometry evidence of CD8+CD57+ cell expansion. V is TRBV20-1 and J is TRBJ2-7; TRBD1 agrees at 8 bases. The specimen was sorted CD4+, CD8+, or CD8+CD57+ T cells (not recorded which) from PBMCs. This receptor was obtained from a human donor with aplastic anemia. The CDR3 nucleotides are TGCAGTGCTAGGGAGACAGGGGACGCTACCTACGAGCAGTACTTC. It encodes CSARETGDATYEQYF.